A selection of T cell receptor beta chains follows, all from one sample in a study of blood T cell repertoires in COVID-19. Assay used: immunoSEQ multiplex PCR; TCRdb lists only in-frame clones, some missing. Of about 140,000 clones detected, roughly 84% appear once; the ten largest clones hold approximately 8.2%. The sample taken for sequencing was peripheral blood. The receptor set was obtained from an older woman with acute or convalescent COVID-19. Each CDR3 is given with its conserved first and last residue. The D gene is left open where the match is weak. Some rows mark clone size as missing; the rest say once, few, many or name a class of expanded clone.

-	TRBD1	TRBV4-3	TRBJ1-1	TGCGCCAGCAGCCAGGACAGGGGATACACTGAAGCTTTCTTT	CASSQDRGYTEAFF
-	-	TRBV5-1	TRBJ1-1	TGCGCCAGCAGCTTGGTGAGGGAGAACACTGAAGCTTTCTTT	CASSLVRENTEAFF
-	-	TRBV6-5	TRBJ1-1	TGTGCCAGCAGTTTTCTCTCTGAAGCTTTCTTT	CASSFLSEAFF
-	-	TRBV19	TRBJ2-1	TGTGCCAGTAGTAGACAGTCCTCCTACAATGAGCAGTTCTTC	CASSRQSSYNEQFF
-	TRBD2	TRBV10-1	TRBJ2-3	TGCGCCAGGAGTAGCGGGGGCACAGATACGCAGTATTTT	CARSSGGTDTQYF
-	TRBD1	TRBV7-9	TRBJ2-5	TGTGCCAGCAGCGCACAGGGGGCACTCGTGGAGACCCAGTACTTC	CASSAQGALVETQYF
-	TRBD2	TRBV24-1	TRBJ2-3	TGTGCCACCAGTGATTTTTGGTCTAGCGGGGGCACAGATACGCAGTATTTT	CATSDFWSSGGTDTQYF
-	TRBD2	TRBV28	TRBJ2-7	TGTGCCAGCGTCGGGGGGACCTATTCCTACGAGCAGTACTTC	CASVGGTYSYEQYF
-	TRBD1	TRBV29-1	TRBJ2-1	TGCAGCGTTGAAGTTCGCAGGGGGCTTGAGCAGTTCTTC	CSVEVRRGLEQFF
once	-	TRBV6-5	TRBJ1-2	TGTGCCAGCAGTTTGACACCTAACTATGGCTACACCTTC	CASSLTPNYGYTF
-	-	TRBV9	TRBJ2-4	TGTGCCAGCAGCGTAGAGGTGGGGAGCAAAAACATTCAGTACTTC	CASSVEVGSKNIQYF
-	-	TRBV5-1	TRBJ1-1	TGCGCCAGCAGCCTGCGGGGGATCACTGAAGCTTTCTTT	CASSLRGITEAFF
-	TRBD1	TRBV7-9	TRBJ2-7	TGTGCCAGCAGCCCCGGGACAGTCGGCTACGAGCAGTACTTC	CASSPGTVGYEQYF
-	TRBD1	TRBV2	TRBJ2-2	TGTGCCGTACACAGGGGGCCTAACACCGGGGAGCTGTTTTTT	CAVHRGPNTGELFF
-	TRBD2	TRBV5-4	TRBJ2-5	TGTGCCAGCAGCTCCCGTACAGCGGGGATTGGGGAGACCCAGTACTTC	CASSSRTAGIGETQYF
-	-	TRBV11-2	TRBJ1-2	TGTGCCAGCAGCTTATCACAGGAACATGGCTACACCTTC	CASSLSQEHGYTF
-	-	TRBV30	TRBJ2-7	TGTGCCTGGAGTTCTTACTACGAGCAGTACTTC	CAWSSYYEQYF
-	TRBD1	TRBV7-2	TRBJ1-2	TGTGCCAGCAGCTTAGGGACAGGCTATGGCTACACCTTC	CASSLGTGYGYTF
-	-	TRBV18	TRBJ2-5	TGTGCCAGCTCACTTAATTTTAAAGAGACCCAGTACTTC	CASSLNFKETQYF
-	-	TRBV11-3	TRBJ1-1	TGTGCCAGCAGCTTAGGCCCAGCGGACACTGAAGCTTTCTTT	CASSLGPADTEAFF
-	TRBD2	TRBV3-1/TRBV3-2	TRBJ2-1	TGTGCCAGCAGCCAAGATCGCGGGGGGGACTACAATGAGCAGTTCTTC	CASSQDRGGDYNEQFF
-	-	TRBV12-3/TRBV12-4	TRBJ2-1	TGTGCCAGCAGTTTAGGTGTGCGGCAGTTCTTC	CASSLGVRQFF
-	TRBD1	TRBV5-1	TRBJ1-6	TGCGCCAGCACCCTTGGGGAGGGACAGGGAAAAAAGCGCCTTAATTCACCCCTCCACTTT	CASTLGEGQGKKRLNSPLHF
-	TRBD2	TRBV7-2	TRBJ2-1	TGTGCCAGCAGCGCCGGGACTAGCGGGGGAAATGAGCAGTTCTTC	CASSAGTSGGNEQFF
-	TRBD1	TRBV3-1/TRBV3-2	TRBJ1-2	TGTGCCAGCAGCCGGACCTCCGGGACAGTCTATGGCTACACCTTC	CASSRTSGTVYGYTF
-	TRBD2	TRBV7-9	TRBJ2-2	TGTGCCAGCAGCTTAGGACATACTAGCGGGGTGAACACCGGGGAGCTGTTTTTT	CASSLGHTSGVNTGELFF
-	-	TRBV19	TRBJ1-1	TGTGCCAGTAGTCTGATGGGGGGGAACACTGAAGCTTTCTTT	CASSLMGGNTEAFF
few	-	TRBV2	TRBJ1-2	TGTGCCAGCAGTGATACTGGGCTTTATAACTATGGCTACACCTTC	CASSDTGLYNYGYTF
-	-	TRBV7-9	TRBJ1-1	TGTGCCAGCAGCTTCCCCCCCTCCACAATGAACACTGAAGCTTTCTTT	CASSFPPSTMNTEAFF
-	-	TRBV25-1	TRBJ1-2	TGTGCCAGCAGTGAAGGAGGGACCTATGGCTACACCTTC	CASSEGGTYGYTF
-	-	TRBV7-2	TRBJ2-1	TGTGCCAGCAGCTTGAGGACTGTAGTGGGGTCCTACAATGAGCAGTTCTTC	CASSLRTVVGSYNEQFF
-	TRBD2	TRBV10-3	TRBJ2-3	TGTGCCATCAAGACTAGCGACGATACGCAGTATTTT	CAIKTSDDTQYF
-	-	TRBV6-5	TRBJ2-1	TGTGCCAGCAGTTACCAGGTGGGACTCGGGTATGAGCAGTTCTTC	CASSYQVGLGYEQFF
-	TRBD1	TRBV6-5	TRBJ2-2	TGTGCCAGCAGTTATATGGGACAGGCGAACACCGGGGAGCTGTTTTTT	CASSYMGQANTGELFF
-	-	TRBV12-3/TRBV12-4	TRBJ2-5	TGTGCCAGCAGTTTAGTGGCAGGGGAGACCCAGTACTTC	CASSLVAGETQYF
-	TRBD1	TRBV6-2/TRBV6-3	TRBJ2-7	TGTGCCAGCAGTTACACCGGACAGGGGAGATTTAGCGACGAGCAGTACTTC	CASSYTGQGRFSDEQYF